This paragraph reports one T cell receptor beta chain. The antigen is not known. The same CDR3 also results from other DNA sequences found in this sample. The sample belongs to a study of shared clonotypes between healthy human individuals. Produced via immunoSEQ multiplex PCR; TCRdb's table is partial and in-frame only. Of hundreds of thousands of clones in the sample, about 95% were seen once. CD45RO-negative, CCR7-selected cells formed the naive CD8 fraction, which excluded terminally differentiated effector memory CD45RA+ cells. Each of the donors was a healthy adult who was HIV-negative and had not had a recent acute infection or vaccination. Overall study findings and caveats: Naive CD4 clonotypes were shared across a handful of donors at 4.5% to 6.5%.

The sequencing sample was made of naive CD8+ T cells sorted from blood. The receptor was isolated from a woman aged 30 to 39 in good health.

The CDR3 DNA sequence: TGCGCCAGCAGCTTGGCACAGGGGAGGACTGAAGCTTTCTTT. Translating it yields CASSLAQGRTEAFF. The chain is built from TRBV5-1 and TRBJ1-1; TRBD1 agrees at 7 bases. Trimming cost V 0 bases and J 5 bases; bases outside gene matches: 4. Germline-derived CDR1 and CDR2 are SGHRS and YFSETQ. This CDR3 region has 14 residues. Based on the CDR3 plus reference TRBV5-1 and TRBJ1-1, the full variable domain is KAGVTQTPRYLIKTRGQQVTLSCSPISGHRSVSWYQQTPGQGLQFLFEYFSETQRNKGNFPGRFSGRQFSNSRSEMNVSTLELGDSALYLCASSLAQGRTEAFFGQGTRLTVV.